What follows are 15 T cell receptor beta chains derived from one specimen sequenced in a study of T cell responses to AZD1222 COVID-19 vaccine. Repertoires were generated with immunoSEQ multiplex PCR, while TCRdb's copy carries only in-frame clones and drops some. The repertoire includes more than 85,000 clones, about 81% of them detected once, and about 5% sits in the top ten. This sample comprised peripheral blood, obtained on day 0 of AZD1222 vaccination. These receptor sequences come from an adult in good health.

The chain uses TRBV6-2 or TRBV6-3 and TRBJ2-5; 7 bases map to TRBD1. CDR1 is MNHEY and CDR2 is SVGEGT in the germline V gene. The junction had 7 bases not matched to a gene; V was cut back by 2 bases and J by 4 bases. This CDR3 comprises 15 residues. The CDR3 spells CASSYPTGLLETQYF. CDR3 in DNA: TGTGCCAGCAGTTACCCGACAGGGTTGCTAGAGACCCAGTACTTC.

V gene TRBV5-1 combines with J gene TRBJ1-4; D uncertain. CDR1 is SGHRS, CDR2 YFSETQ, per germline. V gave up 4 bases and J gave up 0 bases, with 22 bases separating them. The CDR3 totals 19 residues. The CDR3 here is CASSPNGVSLGATNEKLFF. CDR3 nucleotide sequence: TGCGCCAGCAGCCCAAACGGAGTTTCACTAGGAGCAACTAATGAAAAACTGTTTTTT.

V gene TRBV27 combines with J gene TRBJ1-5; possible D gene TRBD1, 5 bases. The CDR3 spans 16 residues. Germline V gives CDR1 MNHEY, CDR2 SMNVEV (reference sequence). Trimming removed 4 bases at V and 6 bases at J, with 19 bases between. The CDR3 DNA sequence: TGTGCCAGCAGTTCCCTTCCGGGGGTAGTAGGTCAGCCCCAGCATTTT. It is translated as CASSSLPGVVGQPQHF.

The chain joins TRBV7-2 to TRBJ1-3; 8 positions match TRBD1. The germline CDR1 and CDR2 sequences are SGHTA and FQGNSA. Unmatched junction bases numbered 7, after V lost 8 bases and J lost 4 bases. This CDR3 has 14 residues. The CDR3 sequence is CASGQGLEGNTIYF. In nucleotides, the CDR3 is TGTGCCAGCGGACAGGGACTGGAGGGAAACACCATATATTTT.

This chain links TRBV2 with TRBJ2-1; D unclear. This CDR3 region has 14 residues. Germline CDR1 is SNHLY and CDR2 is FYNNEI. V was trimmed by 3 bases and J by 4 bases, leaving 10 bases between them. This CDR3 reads CASSEMASYNEQFF. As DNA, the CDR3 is TGTGCCAGCAGTGAGATGGCTTCTTACAATGAGCAGTTCTTC.

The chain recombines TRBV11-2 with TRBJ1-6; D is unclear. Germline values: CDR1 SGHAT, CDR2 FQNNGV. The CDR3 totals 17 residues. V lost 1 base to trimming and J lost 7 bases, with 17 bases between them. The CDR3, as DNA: TGTGCCAGCAGCTTAGCCCCACGGAGAAAACTGAATTCACCCCTCCACTTT. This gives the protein CASSLAPRRKLNSPLHF.

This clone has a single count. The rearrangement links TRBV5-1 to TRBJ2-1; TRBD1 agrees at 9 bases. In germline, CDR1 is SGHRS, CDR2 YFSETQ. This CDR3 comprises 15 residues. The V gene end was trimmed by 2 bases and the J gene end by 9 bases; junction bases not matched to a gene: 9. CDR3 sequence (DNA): TGCGCCAGCAGCTTACAACAGGGGGCGCATAGTGAGCAGTTCTTC. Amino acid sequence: CASSLQQGAHSEQFF.

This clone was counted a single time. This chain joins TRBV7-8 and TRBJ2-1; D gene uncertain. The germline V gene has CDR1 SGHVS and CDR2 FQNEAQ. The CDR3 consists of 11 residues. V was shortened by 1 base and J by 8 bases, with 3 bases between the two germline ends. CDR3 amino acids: CASSLVDEQFF. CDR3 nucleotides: TGTGCCAGCAGCTTAGTGGATGAGCAGTTCTTC. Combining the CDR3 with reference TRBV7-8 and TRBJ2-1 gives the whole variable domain GAGVSQSPRYKVAKRGQDVALRCDPISGHVSLFWYQQALGQGPEFLTYFQNEAQLDKSGLPSDRFFAERPEGSVSTLKIQRTQQEDSAVYLCASSLVDEQFFGPGTRLTVL.

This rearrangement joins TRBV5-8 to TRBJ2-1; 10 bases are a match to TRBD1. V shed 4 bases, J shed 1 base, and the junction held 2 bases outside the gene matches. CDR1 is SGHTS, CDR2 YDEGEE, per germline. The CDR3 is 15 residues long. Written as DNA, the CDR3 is TGTGCCAGCAGCGAGGACAGGGGGTCCTACAATGAGCAGTTCTTC. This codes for CASSEDRGSYNEQFF.

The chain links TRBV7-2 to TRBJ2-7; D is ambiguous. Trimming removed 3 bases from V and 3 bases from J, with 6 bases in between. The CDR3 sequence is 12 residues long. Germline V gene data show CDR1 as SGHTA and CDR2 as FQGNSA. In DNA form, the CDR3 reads TGTGCCAGCAGCTTTTTAAGCTACGAGCAGTACTTC. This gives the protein CASSFLSYEQYF.

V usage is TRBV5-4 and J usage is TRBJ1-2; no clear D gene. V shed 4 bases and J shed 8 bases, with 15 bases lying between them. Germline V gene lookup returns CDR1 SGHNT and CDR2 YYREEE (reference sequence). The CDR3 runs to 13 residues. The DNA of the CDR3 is TGTGCCAGCAGCCTAGGACGGGAGGGCGGCTACACCTTC. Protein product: CASSLGREGGYTF. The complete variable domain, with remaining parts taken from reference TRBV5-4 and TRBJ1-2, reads ETGVTQSPTHLIKTRGQQVTLRCSSQSGHNTVSWYQQALGQGPQFIFQYYREEENGRGNFPPRFSGLQFPNYSSELNVNALELDDSALYLCASSLGREGGYTFGSGTRLTVV.

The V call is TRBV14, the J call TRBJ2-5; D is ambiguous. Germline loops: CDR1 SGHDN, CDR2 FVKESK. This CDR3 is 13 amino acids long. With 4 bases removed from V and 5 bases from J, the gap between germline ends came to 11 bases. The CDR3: CASSRRTLETQYF. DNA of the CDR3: TGTGCCAGCAGCCGTCGTACATTGGAGACCCAGTACTTC.

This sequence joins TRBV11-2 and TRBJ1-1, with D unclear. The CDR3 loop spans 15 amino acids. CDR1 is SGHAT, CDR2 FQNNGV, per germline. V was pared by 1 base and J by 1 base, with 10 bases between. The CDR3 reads CASSLGQVSNTEAFF. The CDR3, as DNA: TGTGCCAGCAGCTTAGGGCAGGTATCGAACACTGAAGCTTTCTTT.

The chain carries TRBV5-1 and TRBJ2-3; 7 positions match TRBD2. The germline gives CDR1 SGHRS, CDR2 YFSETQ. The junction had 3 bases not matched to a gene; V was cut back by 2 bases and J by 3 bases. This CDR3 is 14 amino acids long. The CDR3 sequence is CASSLRTRTDTQYF. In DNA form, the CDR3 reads TGCGCCAGCAGCTTACGGACTAGGACAGATACGCAGTATTTT.

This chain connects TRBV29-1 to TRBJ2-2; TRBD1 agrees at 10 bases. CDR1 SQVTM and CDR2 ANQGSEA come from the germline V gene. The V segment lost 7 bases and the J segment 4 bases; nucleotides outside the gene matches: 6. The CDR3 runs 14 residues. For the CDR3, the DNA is TGCAGCGCCGGGACAGGGGACATCACCGGGGAGCTGTTTTTT. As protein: CSAGTGDITGELFF.